The next 24 T cell receptor beta chains were all read from a single sample in a study of shared clonotypes between healthy human individuals (dated by TCRdb to the early 2020s). The library was prepared using the immunoSEQ multiplex PCR assay. The clones in this table, taken by TCRdb from immuneACCESS, are in-frame only. Not every clone is retained; where verified, under half of the shortfall comes from an unresolved V gene, and the cause of the rest is unknown. This sample has 800,000 to 950,000 clones in its table, and around 96% of those were observed once. Over 0.2% of the sample lies in the top ten. CD8 naive samples were obtained by positive selection for CCR7 among CD45RO-negative cells, yielding a CD45RA+CCR7+ population from which TemRA cells were excluded. The sequencing sample was made of naive CD8+ T cells sorted from blood. In the paper's terms, the cell subset or site label means: CD45RA+CCR7+. The receptors shown here come from a young man in good health.

The chain employs TRBV10-2 and TRBJ2-7; the D gene is possibly TRBD2 (7 bases). CDR3 length: 14 amino acids. V dropped 10 bases and J dropped 0 bases, with 16 bases sitting between them. CDR1 is WSHSY, CDR2 SAAADI, per germline. For the CDR3, the DNA is TGCGCCACCTCCGGGGGGCACACCTCCTACGAGCAGTACTTC. It yields the protein CATSGGHTSYEQYF.

The V gene is TRBV11-2, the J gene TRBJ1-1, with D tentatively TRBD1 (6 bases). There are 14 residues in the CDR3. Trimming took off 5 bases at V and 7 bases at J, with 17 bases between the two ends. Germline V gives CDR1 SGHAT, CDR2 FQNNGV. CDR3 DNA: TGTGCCAGCAGCGCCGACTTGGGACATCATGAAGCTTTCTTT. It encodes CASSADLGHHEAFF.

V usage is TRBV7-6 and J usage is TRBJ2-2; possibly TRBD2 for D (6 bases). Germline V CDR1 and CDR2: SGHVS, FNYEAQ. V dropped 8 bases and J dropped 2 bases, with 21 bases sitting between them. This CDR3 is 17 amino acids long. The DNA of the CDR3 is TGTGCCAGCCTCCCCTCGAACGCGGGACCTAACACCGGGGAGCTGTTTTTT. This encodes CASLPSNAGPNTGELFF.

The CDR3 region has the DNA TGCGCCAGCAGCTTGGGGATAGATCAAGAGACCCAGTACTTC. Translation: CASSLGIDQETQYF. The chain couples TRBV5-1 to TRBJ2-5; no clear D. Germline V gene lookup returns CDR1 SGHRS and CDR2 YFSETQ. The germline V and J ends were trimmed by 0 bases and 2 bases, with 8 bases remaining between them. The CDR3 contains 14 residues.

This clone was counted a few times. The chain has TRBV7-2 and TRBJ2-5; D remains ambiguous. The CDR3 is 15 amino acids. The germline V gene has CDR1 SGHTA and CDR2 FQGNSA. Trimming cost V 4 bases and J 4 bases, with 16 bases left between them. The DNA of the CDR3 is TGTGCCAGCAGCTCCGAGTGGGCGCCCCGAGAGACCCAGTACTTC. Its translation is CASSSEWAPRETQYF.

The CDR3 bases are TGTGCCAGCAGACTAGACACCGGGGAGCTGTTTTTT. Protein product: CASRLDTGELFF. The gene calls are TRBV7-6 and TRBJ2-2, with D tentatively TRBD2 (5 bases). The V and J ends lost 6 bases and 3 bases respectively, with 5 bases between them. The CDR3 contains 12 residues. Germline assignment: CDR1 SGHVS and CDR2 FNYEAQ.

The rearrangement joins TRBV10-1 to TRBJ2-1; D is uncertain. Trimming left V 7 bases short and J 7 bases short, with 11 bases between. Per the germline V gene, CDR1 is WNHNN and CDR2 is SYGVQD (reference sequence). The CDR3 is 12 amino acids. The CDR3 DNA is TGCGCCAGCATTACGGGTTATAATGAGCAGTTCTTC. Translated: CASITGYNEQFF.

J is TRBJ2-1 and V is TRBV27, with D hard to call. CDR1 MNHEY and CDR2 SMNVEV come from the germline V gene (reference sequence). V dropped 1 base and J dropped 5 bases, with 6 bases sitting between them. The CDR3 spans 13 residues. The chain's CDR3 is CASSLYTNNEQFF. The CDR3 DNA sequence: TGTGCCAGCAGTTTATACACAAACAATGAGCAGTTCTTC.

The chain is built from TRBV20-1 and TRBJ2-1, with D unresolved. The CDR3 spans 11 residues. CDR1 is DFQATT, CDR2 SNEGSKA, per germline (reference sequence). V dropped 3 bases and J dropped 7 bases, with 7 bases sitting between them. The CDR3 loop is CSASWENEQFF. The CDR3 DNA reads TGCAGTGCTAGTTGGGAAAATGAGCAGTTCTTC.

The chain combines TRBV4-1 with TRBJ2-2; D uncertain. There are 13 residues in the CDR3. Per the germline V gene, CDR1 is MGHRA and CDR2 is YSYEKL. V gave up 4 bases and J gave up 5 bases, with 8 bases separating them. CDR3 DNA: TGCGCCAGCAGCCCCCTAGGTACCGGGGAGCTGTTTTTT. Amino acid sequence: CASSPLGTGELFF.

V is TRBV6-4 and J is TRBJ2-1; 11 bases fit TRBD2. This CDR3 has 15 amino acids. Per germline, CDR1 MRHNA and CDR2 SNTAGT. V lost 5 bases, J lost 7 bases, and 7 bases stayed unmatched. The CDR3: CASSLTSGEVNEQFF. Written as DNA, the CDR3 is TGTGCCAGCAGTCTGACTAGCGGGGAAGTAAATGAGCAGTTCTTC.

V and J are TRBV5-1 and TRBJ1-2, with D unclear. Germline V gives CDR1 SGHRS, CDR2 YFSETQ. Trimming stripped 1 base from V and 2 bases from J, with 6 bases between. The CDR3 is 13 residues long. CDR3 nucleotides: TGCGCCAGCAGCTTGCACGACAACTATGGCTACACCTTC. It codes for CASSLHDNYGYTF.

This chain connects TRBV27 to TRBJ1-1; a weak D match, TRBD1 (5 bases). CDR1 and CDR2 (germline): MNHEY, SMNVEV (reference sequence). This CDR3 spans 13 amino acids. V lost 3 bases to trimming and J lost 6 bases, with 11 bases between them. CDR3 bases: TGTGCCAGCAGTTTCATGGGGGACGCTGAAGCTTTCTTT. Its translation is CASSFMGDAEAFF.

V is TRBV7-2 and J is TRBJ2-1; D unclear. Germline CDR1 reads SGHTA; CDR2 reads FQGNSA. V lost 0 bases, J lost 2 bases, and 17 bases lay in between. There are 18 residues in the CDR3. CDR3 sequence (DNA): TGTGCCAGCAGCTTAGCGCCCTCCCCCACAGAGACCTACAATGAGCAGTTCTTC. Its translation: CASSLAPSPTETYNEQFF.

The chain is built from TRBV11-2 and TRBJ2-7, with D perhaps TRBD2 (5 bases). The V end lost 5 bases, the J end lost 6 bases, and 14 bases lay between the germline ends. This CDR3 has 13 residues. Per germline, CDR1 SGHAT and CDR2 FQNNGV. The DNA for the CDR3 is TGTGCCAGCAGCCCAACGACGGGAAGCGAGCAGTACTTC. Translation: CASSPTTGSEQYF.

The chain uses TRBV7-2 and TRBJ1-4; the match to TRBD1 covers 10 bases. With 4 bases clipped from V and 11 bases from J, the junction kept 1 base outside the gene matches. CDR1 SGHTA and CDR2 FQGNSA come from the germline V gene. The CDR3 is 12 residues long. Here the CDR3 DNA reads TGTGCCAGCAGCTGGACAGGGGGGAAACTGTTTTTT. This encodes CASSWTGGKLFF.

In regard to this clone: This specimen includes other DNA sequences encoding the same CDR3. The chain uses TRBV9 and TRBJ2-1; 11 bases fit TRBD2. Losses at the gene ends were 0 bases for V and 7 bases for J; bases not matched to a gene: 3. The CDR3 has 15 amino acids. CDR1 and CDR2 (germline): SGDLS, YYNGEE. CDR3 region: CASSVGGLAGNEQFF. CDR3 DNA: TGTGCCAGCAGCGTAGGCGGACTAGCGGGTAATGAGCAGTTCTTC.

This CDR3 is CASWGTSGYNEQFF. CDR3 DNA sequence: TGTGCCAGCTGGGGGACTAGCGGGTACAATGAGCAGTTCTTC. The chain uses TRBV2 and TRBJ2-1; 12 nucleotides agree with TRBD2. J lost 4 bases, V lost 8 bases, and 3 bases had no gene match. This CDR3 has 14 amino acids. CDR1 is SNHLY and CDR2 is FYNNEI in the germline V gene.

The chain uses TRBV7-9 and TRBJ2-1; 13 bases line up with TRBD2. With V trimmed by 1 base and J by 16 bases, 19 bases remained unmatched. Germline V gene lookup returns CDR1 SEHNR and CDR2 FQNEAQ (reference sequence). This CDR3 region has 18 residues. The CDR3 DNA is TGTGCCAGCAGCTTAGTAGGGTCCGGACTAGCGGGAGATCGGTCCCTATTCTTC. Translated: CASSLVGSGLAGDRSLFF.

The chain employs TRBV4-3 and TRBJ2-1; 7 bases line up with TRBD1. Germline V gene lookup returns CDR1 LGHNA and CDR2 YSLEER. The V and J ends lost 5 bases and 0 bases, in that order; junction bases with no gene match: 7. The CDR3 contains 16 residues. CDR3 bases: TGCGCCAGCAGCGTGGGAACAGGGGACTCCTACAATGAGCAGTTCTTC. It translates to CASSVGTGDSYNEQFF.

This chain connects TRBV7-6 to TRBJ2-7; D gene ambiguous. CDR1 SGHVS and CDR2 FNYEAQ come from the germline V gene. The V end was cut by 0 bases, the J end by 6 bases, with 9 bases between. The CDR3 is made up of 13 amino acids. For the CDR3, the DNA is TGTGCCAGCAGCTTAGCTTTGGCTACCGAGCAGTACTTC. It translates to CASSLALATEQYF.

V is TRBV6-5 and J is TRBJ2-2, with TRBD2 as a possible D gene (6 bases). This CDR3 is built from 15 residues. With 2 bases removed from V and 7 bases from J, the gap between germline ends came to 14 bases. Germline CDR1 MNHEY, CDR2 SVGAGI. CDR3 sequence: CASSYATGEYGELFF. The CDR3 DNA is TGTGCCAGCAGTTACGCGACGGGAGAGTACGGGGAGCTGTTTTTT.

The V call is TRBV14, the J call TRBJ1-2; maybe TRBD1 (6 bases). The germline V and J ends were trimmed by 0 bases and 3 bases, with 14 bases remaining between them. CDR3 size: 16 residues. Looked up from germline, CDR1 is SGHDN and CDR2 is FVKESK. In DNA, the CDR3 is TGTGCCAGCAGCCAAGATACAACAGGGTACGACTATGGCTACACCTTC. This encodes CASSQDTTGYDYGYTF.

The J gene is TRBJ1-2, the V gene TRBV29-1, with 7 bases matching TRBD1. After removal of 6 bases from V and 4 bases from J, the junction contained 5 bases not matched to a gene. Germline CDR1 SQVTM, CDR2 ANQGSEA. This CDR3 comprises 12 residues. Here the CDR3 DNA reads TGCAGCGTCCCCGGGACAGTCTATGGCTACACCTTC. Protein sequence: CSVPGTVYGYTF.